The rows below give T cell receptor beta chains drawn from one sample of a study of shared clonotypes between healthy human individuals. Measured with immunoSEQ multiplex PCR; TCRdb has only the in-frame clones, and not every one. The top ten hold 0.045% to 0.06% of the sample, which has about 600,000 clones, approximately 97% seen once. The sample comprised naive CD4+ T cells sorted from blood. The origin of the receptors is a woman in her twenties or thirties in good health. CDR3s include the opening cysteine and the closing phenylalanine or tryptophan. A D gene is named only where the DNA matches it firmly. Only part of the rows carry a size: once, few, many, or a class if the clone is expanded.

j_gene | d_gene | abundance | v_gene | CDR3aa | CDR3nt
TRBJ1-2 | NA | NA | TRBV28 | CASSAGVDYGYTF | TGTGCCAGCAGCGCTGGCGTAGACTATGGCTACACCTTC
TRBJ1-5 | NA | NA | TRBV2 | CASSDSHYSNQPQHF | TGTGCCAGCAGTGACAGCCACTATAGCAATCAGCCCCAGCATTTT
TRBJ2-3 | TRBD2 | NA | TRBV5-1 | CASSGLAGVSDTQYF | TGCGCCAGCAGCGGACTAGCGGGAGTCTCAGATACGCAGTATTTT
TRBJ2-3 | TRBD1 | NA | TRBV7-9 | CASSLRGQGSTDTQYF | TGTGCCAGCAGCTTAAGAGGACAGGGGTCGACAGATACGCAGTATTTT
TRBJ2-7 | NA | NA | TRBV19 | CASSIERGYEQYF | TGTGCCAGTAGTATAGAGCGGGGCTACGAGCAGTACTTC
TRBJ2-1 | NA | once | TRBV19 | CASGKGWGHTYNEQFF | TGTGCCTCGGGGAAGGGCTGGGGGCACACCTACAATGAGCAGTTCTTC
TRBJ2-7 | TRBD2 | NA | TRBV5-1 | CASSLTVAGDGDEQYF | TGCGCCAGCAGCTTGACGGTAGCGGGAGATGGGGACGAGCAGTACTTC
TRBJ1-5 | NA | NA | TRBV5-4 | CASSIDSNQPQHF | TGTGCCAGCAGCATCGACAGCAATCAGCCCCAGCATTTT
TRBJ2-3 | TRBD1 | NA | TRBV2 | CASILGTGGFGTDTQYF | TGTGCCAGCATCCTGGGGACAGGCGGCTTCGGCACAGATACGCAGTATTTT
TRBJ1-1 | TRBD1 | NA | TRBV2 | CASSERQGLYTEAFF | TGTGCCAGCAGTGAACGACAGGGTCTTTATACTGAAGCTTTCTTT
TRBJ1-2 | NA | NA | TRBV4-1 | CASSQDTVLANYGYTF | TGCGCCAGCAGCCAAGATACCGTGTTAGCTAACTATGGCTACACCTTC
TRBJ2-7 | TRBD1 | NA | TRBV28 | CASSPDRDEQYF | TGTGCCAGCAGTCCCGACAGGGACGAGCAGTACTTC
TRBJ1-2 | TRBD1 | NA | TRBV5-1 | CASRDITGGSGYTF | TGCGCCAGCAGGGACATAACAGGGGGATCTGGCTACACCTTC
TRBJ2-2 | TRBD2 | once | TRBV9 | CASSVLAGGTGELFF | TGTGCCAGCAGCGTACTAGCGGGAGGGACCGGGGAGCTGTTTTTT
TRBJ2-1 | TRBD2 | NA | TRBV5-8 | CASSAGLAGVKEQFF | TGTGCCAGCAGCGCGGGACTAGCGGGTGTCAAGGAGCAGTTCTTC
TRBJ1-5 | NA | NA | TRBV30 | CAWSDKPRGLMKVSNQPQHF | TGTGCCTGGAGTGACAAACCCCGGGGGTTGATGAAGGTTAGCAATCAGCCCCAGCATTTT
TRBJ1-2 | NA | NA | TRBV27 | CASSPQRDYGYTF | TGTGCCAGCAGTCCCCAGAGAGACTATGGCTACACCTTC
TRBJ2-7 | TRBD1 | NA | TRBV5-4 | CASSLDRGLYEQYF | TGTGCCAGCAGCTTGGACAGGGGGCTTTACGAGCAGTACTTC
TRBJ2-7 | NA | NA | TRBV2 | CASSEDSGGEQYF | TGTGCCAGCAGTGAAGACAGCGGCGGTGAGCAGTACTTC
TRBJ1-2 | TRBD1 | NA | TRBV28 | CASSQGGGYGYTF | TGTGCCAGCAGTCAGGGGGGAGGCTATGGCTACACCTTC
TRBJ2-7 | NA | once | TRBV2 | CASSDPGRTVYEQYF | TGTGCCAGCAGTGACCCGGGGCGGACTGTCTACGAGCAGTACTTC
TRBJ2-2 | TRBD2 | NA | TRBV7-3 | CASSLQPSGSLLRGAGELFF | TGTGCCAGCAGCCTACAGCCTAGCGGGAGTTTGCTGAGGGGTGCCGGGGAGCTGTTTTTT
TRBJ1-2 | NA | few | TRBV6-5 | CASSYVGSNNYGYTF | TGTGCCAGCAGTTACGTGGGCAGTAATAACTATGGCTACACCTTC
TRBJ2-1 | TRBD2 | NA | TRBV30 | CAWSSGSGSSYNEQFF | TGTGCCTGGAGTAGTGGTAGCGGGAGCTCCTACAATGAGCAGTTCTTC
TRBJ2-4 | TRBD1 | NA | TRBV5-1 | CASSFQGAGNIQYF | TGCGCCAGCAGCTTTCAGGGGGCTGGAAACATTCAGTACTTC
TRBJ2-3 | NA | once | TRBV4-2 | CASSQAELTDTQYF | TGTGCCAGCAGCCAAGCAGAGCTTACAGATACGCAGTATTTT
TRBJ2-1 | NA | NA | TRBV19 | CASSIQRSSYNEQFF | TGTGCCAGTAGTATCCAGCGGAGCTCCTACAATGAGCAGTTCTTC
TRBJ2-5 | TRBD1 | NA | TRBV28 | CASSLRDSPETQYF | TGTGCCAGCAGTTTACGGGACAGCCCTGAGACCCAGTACTTC
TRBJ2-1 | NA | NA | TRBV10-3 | CAIQQTGENEQFF | TGTGCCATCCAACAGACTGGAGAGAATGAGCAGTTCTTC